The 11 T cell receptor beta chains listed next were all sequenced from one sample in a study of T cell repertoires in cytomegalovirus infection. Each CDR3 protein is one row after TCRdb ran MiXCR on the reads. The sample has around 740,000 distinct CDR3 sequences, roughly a third seen once. Sequencing used PBMCs. These receptor sequences come from a human donor in good health (CMV status not recorded). Some clones in this sample may be carry-over from other donors' samples.

The rearrangement joins TRBV10-3 to TRBJ2-7, with 11 bases fitting TRBD2. J lost 3 bases, V lost 0 bases, and 7 bases had no gene match. Germline assignment: CDR1 ENHRY and CDR2 SYGVKD. CDR3 length: 17 amino acids. The CDR3 protein is CAISESLLAGVSYEQYF. The CDR3 coding sequence is TGTGCCATCAGTGAGTCACTACTAGCGGGAGTCAGCTACGAGCAGTACTTC.

This clonotype was seen only a few times. This chain connects TRBV19 to TRBJ1-5; no clear D gene. CDR3 length equals 12 residues. Germline V gene data show CDR1 as LNHDA and CDR2 as SQIVND (reference sequence). The V gene lost 4 bases and the J gene lost 5 bases, with 6 bases spanning the gap. CDR3 region: CASSRSDQPQHF. The CDR3 nucleotides are TGTGCCAGTAGTAGATCGGATCAGCCCCAGCATTTT. The whole variable domain, filled in from reference TRBV19 and TRBJ1-5, reads DGGITQSPKYLFRKEGQNVTLSCEQNLNHDAMYWYRQDPGQGLRLIYYSQIVNDFQKGDIAEGYSVSREKKESFPLTVTSAQKNPTAFYLCASSRSDQPQHFGDGTRLSIL.

As to this clonotype: Relative to the germline gene, one junction end is altered; a read error may explain this. The chain couples TRBV7-2 to TRBJ1-4; the D gene is possibly TRBD1 (5 bases). Per the germline V gene, CDR1 is SGHTA and CDR2 is FQGNSA. The CDR3 is 15 residues long. CDR3 residues: CDSSLQGATNEKLFF. DNA of the CDR3: TGTGACAGCAGCTTGCAGGGTGCAACTAATGAAAAACTTTTTTTT.

This clonotype was observed a handful of times. V usage is TRBV6-5 and J usage is TRBJ1-5; TRBD1 might be the D (6 bases). CDR1 MNHEY and CDR2 SVGAGI come from the germline V gene. This CDR3 region has 15 residues. Trimming left V 6 bases short and J 6 bases short, with 18 bases between. CDR3: CASSPLTGGGQPQHF. The CDR3 bases are TGTGCCAGCAGCCCTCTTACGGGGGGCGGTCAGCCCCAGCATTTT.

The chain joins TRBV13 to TRBJ2-7; D uncertain. Trimming left V 0 bases short and J 5 bases short, with 5 bases between. CDR1 is PRHDT and CDR2 is FYEKMQ in the germline V gene (reference sequence). The CDR3 runs 12 residues. CDR3 sequence (DNA): TGTGCCAGCAGCTTAGGGCAGAACGAGCAGTACTTC. It is translated as CASSLGQNEQYF. Full variable domain (rest looked up from reference TRBV13 and TRBJ2-7): AAGVIQSPRHLIKEKRETATLKCYPIPRHDTVYWYQQGPGQDPQFLISFYEKMQSDKGSIPDRFSAQQFSDYHSELNMSSLELGDSALYFCASSLGQNEQYFGPGTRLTVT.

This clonotype was found a few times. The rearrangement joins TRBV4-1 to TRBJ2-1, with TRBD2 matching over 12 bases. Losses at the gene ends were 2 bases for V and 10 bases for J; bases not matched to a gene: 3. CDR1 and CDR2 (germline): MGHRA, YSYEKL. The CDR3 is 14 amino acids. The CDR3 DNA reads TGCGCCAGCAGCCAAACTAGCGGGAGGTACGAGCAGTTCTTC. This translates into CASSQTSGRYEQFF.

The V and J genes are TRBV29-1 and TRBJ2-1; D is perhaps TRBD1 (6 bases). Germline lookup yields CDR1 SQVTM and CDR2 ANQGSEA. V was pared by 6 bases and J by 5 bases, with 14 bases between. The CDR3 length is 13 residues. The CDR3 spells CSVRTRQDNEQFF. CDR3 coding DNA: TGCAGCGTCAGAACACGACAGGACAATGAGCAGTTCTTC.

There are a few counts of this clonotype. The chain employs TRBV7-2 and TRBJ2-5; D unclear. V lost 4 bases to trimming and J lost 5 bases, with 17 bases between them. The CDR3 has 15 residues. Per germline, CDR1 SGHTA and CDR2 FQGNSA. The CDR3 nucleotides are TGTGCCAGCAGCTCACAACCGACATCGTGGGAGACCCAGTACTTC. Amino acids: CASSSQPTSWETQYF.

V usage is TRBV6-2 or TRBV6-3 and J usage is TRBJ1-6; D possibly corresponds to TRBD1 (6 bases). CDR3 length equals 17 residues. The V gene's germline CDR1 is MNHEY and CDR2 SVGEGT. V was shortened by 6 bases and J by 5 bases, with 20 bases between the two germline ends. The CDR3 sequence is CASRSGPGGQNNSPLHF. The CDR3 DNA sequence: TGTGCCAGCAGATCGGGTCCCGGTGGACAGAATAATTCACCCCTCCACTTT.

This clonotype was counted between two and nine times. The chain links TRBV20-1 to TRBJ1-1; D is undetermined. The V end was cut by 2 bases, the J end by 1 base, with 17 bases between. CDR3 length equals 16 residues. Germline assignment: CDR1 DFQATT and CDR2 SNEGSKA (reference sequence). CDR3 nucleotide sequence: TGCAGTGCTAGAAGTGCCCTTGGGCGGGAGAACACTGAAGCTTTCTTT. Its protein is CSARSALGRENTEAFF.

Here the CDR3 DNA reads TGTGCCAGCAGGTCCCTGCTCTCTGGAAACACCATATATTTT. Translation gives CASRSLLSGNTIYF. The chain employs TRBV5-5 and TRBJ1-3; D is undetermined. V was cut by 5 bases and J by 0 bases, with 9 bases left in between. The germline CDR1 and CDR2 sequences are SGHKS and YYEKEE (reference sequence). The CDR3 loop spans 14 amino acids. The full variable domain, rest sourced from reference TRBV5-5 and TRBJ1-3, is DAGVTQSPTHLIKTRGQQVTLRCSPISGHKSVSWYQQVLGQGPQFIFQYYEKEERGRGNFPDRFSARQFPNYSSELNVNALLLGDSALYLCASRSLLSGNTIYFGEGSWLTVV.